This T cell receptor beta chain was observed in a study of sequential checkpoint blockade in melanoma. Per the germline V gene, CDR1 is SGHDN and CDR2 is FVKESK. Trimming pared 0 bases from V and 1 base from J, leaving 12 bases between. CDR3 length equals 16 residues. Only in-frame clones appear in the TCRdb table, and some are missing; sequencing was by immunoSEQ multiplex PCR. The sample records about 20,000 clones, about 80% being singletons. Documented treatment: randomized to nivolumab then ipilimumab (arm A) or the reverse (arm B). No patient had prior DNA-damaging chemotherapy. Live CD3+CD8+ CD19− CD56− cells were sorted from PBMCs.

The sequence came from a human donor with melanoma. This specimen consisted of CD8+ T cells sorted from blood (inferred from file names), obtained from a patient given nivolumab and ipilimumab in sequence. The chain has TRBV14 and TRBJ1-1; no clear D. The CDR3 DNA reads as TGTGCCAGCAGCCAAGAGTTAAGTATTAGGAACACTGAAGCTTTCTTT. As protein: CASSQELSIRNTEAFF.